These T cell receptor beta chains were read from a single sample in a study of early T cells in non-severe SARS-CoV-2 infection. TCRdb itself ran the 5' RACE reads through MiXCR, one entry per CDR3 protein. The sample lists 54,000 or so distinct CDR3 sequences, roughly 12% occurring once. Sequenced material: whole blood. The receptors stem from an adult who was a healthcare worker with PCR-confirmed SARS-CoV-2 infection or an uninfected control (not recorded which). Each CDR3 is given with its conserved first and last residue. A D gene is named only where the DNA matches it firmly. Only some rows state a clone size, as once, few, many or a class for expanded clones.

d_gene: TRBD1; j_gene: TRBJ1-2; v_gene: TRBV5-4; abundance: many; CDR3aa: CASSSMTGGYGYTF; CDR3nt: TGTGCCAGCAGCTCCATGACAGGGGGATATGGCTACACCTTC
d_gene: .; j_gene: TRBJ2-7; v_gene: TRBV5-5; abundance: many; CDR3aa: CASSESVSYEQYF; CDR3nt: TGTGCCAGCAGCGAGTCGGTCAGCTACGAGCAGTACTTC
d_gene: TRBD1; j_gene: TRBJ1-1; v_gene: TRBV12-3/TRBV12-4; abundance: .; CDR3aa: CASSEQGQQAFF; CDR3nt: TGTGCCAGCAGTGAACAGGGGCAACAGGCTTTCTTT
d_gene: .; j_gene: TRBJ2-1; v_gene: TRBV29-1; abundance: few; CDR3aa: CSVGGTRRYNEQFF; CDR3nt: TGCAGCGTCGGTGGGACTCGCCGCTACAATGAGCAGTTCTTC
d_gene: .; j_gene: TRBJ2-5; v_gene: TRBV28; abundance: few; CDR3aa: CASSSPTSRGQETQYF; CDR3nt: TGTGCCAGCAGTTCTCCGACTAGCAGGGGGCAAGAGACCCAGTACTTC
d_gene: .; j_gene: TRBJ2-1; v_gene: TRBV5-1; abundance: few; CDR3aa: CASSLSRGPYNEQFF; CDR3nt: TGCGCCAGCAGCTTGAGCCGGGGCCCATACAATGAGCAGTTCTTC
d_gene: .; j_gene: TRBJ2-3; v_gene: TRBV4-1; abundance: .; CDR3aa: CASSQGILGTDTQYF; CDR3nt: TGCGCCAGCAGCCAAGGAATTTTGGGCACAGATACGCAGTATTTT
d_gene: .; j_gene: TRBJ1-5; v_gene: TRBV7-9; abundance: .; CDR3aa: CASSSDISNQPQHF; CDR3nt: TGTGCCAGCAGCTCGGACATTAGCAATCAGCCCCAGCATTTT
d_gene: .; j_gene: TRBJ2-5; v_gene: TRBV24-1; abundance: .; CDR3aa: CATSDGPQETQYF; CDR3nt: TGTGCCACCAGTGATGGACCCCAAGAGACCCAGTACTTC
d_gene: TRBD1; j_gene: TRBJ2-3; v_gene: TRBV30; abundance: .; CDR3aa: CAWSRQGGTDTQYF; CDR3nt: TGTGCCTGGAGTAGACAGGGTGGCACAGATACGCAGTATTTT
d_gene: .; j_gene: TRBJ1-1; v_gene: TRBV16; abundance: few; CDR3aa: CASSPDRGTEAFF; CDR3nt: TGTGCCAGCAGCCCGGACCGGGGGACTGAAGCTTTCTTT
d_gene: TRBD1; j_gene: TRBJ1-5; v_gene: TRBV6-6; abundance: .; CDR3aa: CASRTITGGLSNQPQHF; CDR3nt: TGTGCCAGCAGAACTATCACAGGGGGCCTTAGCAATCAGCCCCAGCATTTT
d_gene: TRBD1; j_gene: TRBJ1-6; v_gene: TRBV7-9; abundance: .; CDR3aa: CATRRDSYSPLHF; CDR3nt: TGTGCCACCAGAAGGGACAGTTATTCACCCCTCCACTTT
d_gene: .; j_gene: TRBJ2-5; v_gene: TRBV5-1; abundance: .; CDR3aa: CASSFVQQETQYF; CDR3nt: TGCGCCAGCAGCTTCGTACAGCAAGAGACCCAGTACTTC
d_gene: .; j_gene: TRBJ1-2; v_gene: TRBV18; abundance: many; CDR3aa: CASSPREAPNYGYTF; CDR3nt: TGTGCCAGCTCACCACGGGAGGCGCCTAACTATGGCTACACCTTC
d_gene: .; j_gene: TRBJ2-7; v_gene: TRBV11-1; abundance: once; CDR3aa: CASSLFALSYEQYF; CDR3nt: TGTGCCAGCAGCTTGTTCGCCCTCTCCTACGAGCAGTACTTC
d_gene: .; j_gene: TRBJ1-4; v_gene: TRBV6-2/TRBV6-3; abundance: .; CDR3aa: CASSSVYQATNEKLFF; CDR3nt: TGTGCCAGCAGCAGTGTTTACCAAGCAACTAATGAAAAACTGTTTTTT
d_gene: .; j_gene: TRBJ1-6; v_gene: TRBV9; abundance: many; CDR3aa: CASSEEGRLNSPLHF; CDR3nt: TGTGCCAGCAGCGAGGAGGGACGGCTAAATTCACCCCTCCACTTT
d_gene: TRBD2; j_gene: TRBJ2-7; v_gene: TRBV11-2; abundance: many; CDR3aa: CASSSRTSGSYEQYF; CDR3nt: TGTGCCAGCAGCTCTAGGACTAGCGGGTCCTACGAGCAGTACTTC
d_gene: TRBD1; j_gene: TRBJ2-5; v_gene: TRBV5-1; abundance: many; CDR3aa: CASQQTGRETQYF; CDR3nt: TGCGCCAGCCAGCAGACAGGGCGAGAGACCCAGTACTTC
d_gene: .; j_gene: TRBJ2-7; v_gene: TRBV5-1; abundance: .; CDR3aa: CASSTGVDIYEQYF; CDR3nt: TGCGCCAGCAGCACCGGGGTCGATATCTACGAGCAGTACTTC
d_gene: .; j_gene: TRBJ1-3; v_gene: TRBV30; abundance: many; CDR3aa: CAWSTGNTIYF; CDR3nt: TGTGCCTGGAGCACCGGAAACACCATATATTTT
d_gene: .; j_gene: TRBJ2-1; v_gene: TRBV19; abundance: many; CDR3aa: CASKMDASLYNEQFF; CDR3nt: TGTGCCAGTAAAATGGACGCGAGCCTTTACAATGAGCAGTTCTTC
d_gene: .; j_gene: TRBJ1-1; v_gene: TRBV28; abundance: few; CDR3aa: CASRTVDTEAFF; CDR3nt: TGTGCCAGCAGAACGGTCGACACTGAAGCTTTCTTT
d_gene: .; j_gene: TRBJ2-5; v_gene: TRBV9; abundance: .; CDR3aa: CASSVMGGQETQYF; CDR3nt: TGTGCCAGCAGCGTAATGGGCGGCCAAGAGACCCAGTACTTC